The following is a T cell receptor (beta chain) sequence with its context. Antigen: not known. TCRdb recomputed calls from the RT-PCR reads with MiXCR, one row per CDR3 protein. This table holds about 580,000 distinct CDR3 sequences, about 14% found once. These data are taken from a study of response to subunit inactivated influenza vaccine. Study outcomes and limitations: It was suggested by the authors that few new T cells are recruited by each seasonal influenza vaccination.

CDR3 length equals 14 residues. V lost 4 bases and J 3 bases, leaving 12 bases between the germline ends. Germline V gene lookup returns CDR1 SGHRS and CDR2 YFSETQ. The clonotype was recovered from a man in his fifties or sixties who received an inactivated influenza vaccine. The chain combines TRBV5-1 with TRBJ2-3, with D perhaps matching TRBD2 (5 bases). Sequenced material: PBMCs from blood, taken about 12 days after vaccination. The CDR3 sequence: CASSPERATDTQYF. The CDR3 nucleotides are TGCGCCAGCAGCCCCGAGAGGGCAACAGATACGCAGTATTTT.